Sequencing of this T cell receptor beta chain was carried out in a study of shared clonotypes between healthy human individuals. The naive CD8 subset, CD45RO-negative cells positively selected for CCR7, excluded terminally differentiated effector memory CD45RA+ cells. Measured with immunoSEQ multiplex PCR; TCRdb has only the in-frame clones, and not every one. In the table there are some 580,000 clones, 95% to 98% of which are singletons. Trimming shortened V by 0 bases and J by 1 base, and 13 bases separated the two germline ends. Per germline, CDR1 WNHNN and CDR2 SYGVQD (reference sequence). The length of the CDR3 is 16 residues.

The clonotype originates from a man aged 25 to 40 in good health. Sequences were obtained from naive CD8+ T cells sorted from blood. This rearrangement joins TRBV10-1 to TRBJ2-7; D gene unclear. Written as DNA, the CDR3 is TGCGCCAGCAGTGAGTCACCGGCAGACCCTTCCTACGAGCAGTACTTC. Its protein is CASSESPADPSYEQYF.